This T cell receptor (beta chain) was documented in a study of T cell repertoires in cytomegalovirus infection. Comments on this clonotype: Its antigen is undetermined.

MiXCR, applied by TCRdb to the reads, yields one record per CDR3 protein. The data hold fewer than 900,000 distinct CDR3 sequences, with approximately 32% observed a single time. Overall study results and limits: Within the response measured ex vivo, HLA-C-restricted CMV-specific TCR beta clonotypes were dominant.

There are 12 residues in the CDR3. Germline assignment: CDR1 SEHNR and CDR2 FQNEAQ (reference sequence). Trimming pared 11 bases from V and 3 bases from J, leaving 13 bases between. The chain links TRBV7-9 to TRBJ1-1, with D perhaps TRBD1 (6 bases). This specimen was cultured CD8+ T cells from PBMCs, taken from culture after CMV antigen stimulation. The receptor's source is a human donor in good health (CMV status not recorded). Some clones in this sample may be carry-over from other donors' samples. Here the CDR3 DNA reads TGTGCCGGCCAAGACAGGTACACTGAAGCTTTCTTT. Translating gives CAGQDRYTEAFF. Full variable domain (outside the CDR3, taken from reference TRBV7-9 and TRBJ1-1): DTGVSQNPRHKITKRGQNVTFRCDPISEHNRLYWYRQTLGQGPEFLTYFQNEAQLEKSRLLSDRFSAERPKGSFSTLEIQRTEQGDSAMYLCAGQDRYTEAFFGQGTRLTVV.